This T cell receptor beta chain emerged from a study of shared clonotypes between healthy human individuals. Study summary: Aged between 18 and 49, the donors were a couple of women and a few men.

Method: immunoSEQ multiplex PCR; TCRdb's copy keeps in-frame clones and lacks some. The data hold more than 2,000,000 clones, with 85% to 95% observed a single time. Sequencing was carried out using naive CD4+ T cells from PBMCs. Subset meaning: CD45RA+ positively selected. This receptor was taken from a man between 18 and 35 years old in good health. Some clones in this sample may be carry-over from other donors' samples.

CDR3 residues: CASSLTGMDSPLHF. The DNA of the CDR3 is TGCGCCAGCAGCTTGACAGGGATGGATTCACCCCTCCACTTT. The chain has TRBV5-1 and TRBJ1-6; maybe TRBD1 (6 bases). Trimming removed 1 base from V and 8 bases from J, with 10 bases in between. Germline loops: CDR1 SGHRS, CDR2 YFSETQ. The length of the CDR3 is 14 residues.